A single TCR beta chain is shown here with its context. One end of the junction is discordant with germline, which a read error may explain. The source of the sample is a study of blood T cell repertoires in COVID-19. Profiling relied on immunoSEQ multiplex PCR, and the TCRdb table lists in-frame clones only, not all of them. The sample has around 150,000 clones; around four fifths are singletons. Germline V gives CDR1 SGHVS, CDR2 FQNEAQ. CDR3 size: 12 residues. The source of this sequence is a man aged 50 to 60 who had recovered from COVID-19. Sequences were obtained from PBMCs or T cells enriched from blood (not recorded which). This rearrangement joins TRBV7-8 to TRBJ2-2; 8 nucleotides line up with TRBD2. The CDR3 nucleotides are TGTGCCAGCAGCCTAGCGGCGGGGGGGCTGTTTTTT. Translation gives CASSLAAGGLFF.